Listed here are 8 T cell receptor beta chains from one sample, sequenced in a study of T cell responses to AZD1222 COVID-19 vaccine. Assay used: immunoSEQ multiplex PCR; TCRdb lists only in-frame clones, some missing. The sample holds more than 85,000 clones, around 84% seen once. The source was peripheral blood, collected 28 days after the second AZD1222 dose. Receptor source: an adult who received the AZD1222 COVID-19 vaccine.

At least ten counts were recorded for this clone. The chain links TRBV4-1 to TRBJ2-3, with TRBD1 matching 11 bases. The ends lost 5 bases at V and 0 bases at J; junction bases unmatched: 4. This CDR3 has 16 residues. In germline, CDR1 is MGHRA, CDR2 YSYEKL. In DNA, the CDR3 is TGCGCCAGCAGCTGGACAGGGGGCACTAGCACAGATACGCAGTATTTT. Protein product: CASSWTGGTSTDTQYF.

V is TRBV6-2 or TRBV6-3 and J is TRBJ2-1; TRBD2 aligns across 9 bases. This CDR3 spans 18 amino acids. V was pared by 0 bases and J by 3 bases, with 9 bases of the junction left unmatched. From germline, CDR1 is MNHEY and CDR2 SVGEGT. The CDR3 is CASSYSPPTSGIYNEQFF. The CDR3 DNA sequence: TGTGCCAGCAGTTACTCCCCGCCGACTAGCGGAATCTACAATGAGCAGTTCTTC.

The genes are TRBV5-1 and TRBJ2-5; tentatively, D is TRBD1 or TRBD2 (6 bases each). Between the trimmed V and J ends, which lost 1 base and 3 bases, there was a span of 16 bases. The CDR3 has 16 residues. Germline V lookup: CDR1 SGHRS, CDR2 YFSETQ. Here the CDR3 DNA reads TGCGCCAGCAGCTTGTTGACAGGAGGGTCTAAAGAGACCCAGTACTTC. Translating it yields CASSLLTGGSKETQYF.

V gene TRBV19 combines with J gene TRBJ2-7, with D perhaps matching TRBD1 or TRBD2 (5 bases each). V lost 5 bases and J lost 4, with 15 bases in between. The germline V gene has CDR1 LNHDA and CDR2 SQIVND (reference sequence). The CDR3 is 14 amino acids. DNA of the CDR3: TGTGCCAGTAGTGGCATTGGGACGGAATACGAGCAGTACTTC. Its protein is CASSGIGTEYEQYF.

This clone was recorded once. The CDR3 DNA is TGTGCCAGCAGCCCTCAGGTGGGCCGTGGGGCCAACGTCCTGACTTTC. Its protein is CASSPQVGRGANVLTF. The rearrangement links TRBV9 to TRBJ2-6, with D uncertain. Germline loops: CDR1 SGDLS, CDR2 YYNGEE. Trimming cost V 4 bases and J 3 bases, with 14 bases left between them. The CDR3 contains 16 residues.

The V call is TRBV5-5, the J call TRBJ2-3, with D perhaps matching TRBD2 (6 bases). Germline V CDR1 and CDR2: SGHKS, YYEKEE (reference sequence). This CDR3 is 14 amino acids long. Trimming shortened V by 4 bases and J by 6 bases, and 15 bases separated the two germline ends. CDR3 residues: CASSSLGGADTQYF. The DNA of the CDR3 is TGTGCCAGCAGCAGCCTCGGGGGAGCGGATACGCAGTATTTT.

The DNA of the CDR3 is TGTGCCAGCAGCGTAGGACTAGCGGGGCTTAATGAGCAGTTCTTC. Translated, it gives CASSVGLAGLNEQFF. This sequence joins TRBV9 and TRBJ2-1; 11 bases are a match to TRBD2. With 0 bases clipped from V and 7 bases from J, the junction kept 3 bases outside the gene matches. The CDR3 runs 15 residues. The germline CDR1 and CDR2 sequences are SGDLS and YYNGEE.

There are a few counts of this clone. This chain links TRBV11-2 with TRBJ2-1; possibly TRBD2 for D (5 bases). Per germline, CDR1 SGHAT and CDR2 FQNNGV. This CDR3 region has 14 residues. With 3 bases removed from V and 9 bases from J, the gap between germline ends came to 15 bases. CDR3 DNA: TGTGCCAGCAGCTTGACCGGGGTAGTAAGTGAGCAGTTCTTC. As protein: CASSLTGVVSEQFF.